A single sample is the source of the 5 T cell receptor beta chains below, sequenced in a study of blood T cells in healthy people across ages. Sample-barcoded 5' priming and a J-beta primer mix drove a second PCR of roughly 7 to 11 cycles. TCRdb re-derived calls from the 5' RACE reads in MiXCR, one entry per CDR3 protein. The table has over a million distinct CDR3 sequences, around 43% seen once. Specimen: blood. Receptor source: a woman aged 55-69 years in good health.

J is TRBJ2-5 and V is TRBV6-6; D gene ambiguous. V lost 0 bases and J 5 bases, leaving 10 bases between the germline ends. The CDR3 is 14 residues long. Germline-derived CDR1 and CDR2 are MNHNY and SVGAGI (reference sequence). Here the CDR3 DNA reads TGTGCCAGCAGTTACTCGAATGGGCCGGAGACCCAGTACTTC. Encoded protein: CASSYSNGPETQYF.

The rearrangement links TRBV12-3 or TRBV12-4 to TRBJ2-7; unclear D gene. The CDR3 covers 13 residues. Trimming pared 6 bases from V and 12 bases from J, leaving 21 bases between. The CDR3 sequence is CASSPDTPASRYF. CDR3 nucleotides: TGTGCCAGCAGCCCCGACACCCCAGCGTCCCGGTACTTC.

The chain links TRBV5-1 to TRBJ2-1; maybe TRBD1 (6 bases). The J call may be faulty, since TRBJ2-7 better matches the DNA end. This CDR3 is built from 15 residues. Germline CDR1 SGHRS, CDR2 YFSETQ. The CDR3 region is CASSLTTSGGNEQYF. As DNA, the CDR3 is TGCGCCAGCAGCTTGACGACATCTGGGGGCAATGAGCAGTACTTC.

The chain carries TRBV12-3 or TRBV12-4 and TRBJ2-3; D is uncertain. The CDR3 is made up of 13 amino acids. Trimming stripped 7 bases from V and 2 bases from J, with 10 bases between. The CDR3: CASNWVLTDTQYF. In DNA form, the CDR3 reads TGTGCCAGCAACTGGGTTCTCACAGATACGCAGTATTTT.

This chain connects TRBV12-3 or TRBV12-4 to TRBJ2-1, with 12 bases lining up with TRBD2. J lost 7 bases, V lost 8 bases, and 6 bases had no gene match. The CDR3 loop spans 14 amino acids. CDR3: CASLAGGPWNEQFF. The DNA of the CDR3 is TGTGCCAGCCTAGCGGGAGGGCCGTGGAATGAGCAGTTCTTC.